This record covers a single TCR beta chain. This sample was included in a study of technical replicates of blood from a handful of donors. Per the germline V gene, CDR1 is MNHNS and CDR2 is SASEGT. V lost 8 bases and J 8 bases, leaving 22 bases between the germline ends. This CDR3 is built from 15 residues. Method: immunoSEQ multiplex PCR; TCRdb's copy keeps in-frame clones and lacks some. This sample has more than 70,000 clones, with around 97% found just once. The source material was T cells isolated from PBMCs. The chain is built from TRBV6-1 and TRBJ2-1; a weak D match, TRBD2 (6 bases). The TCR originated in a human donor in good health. This CDR3 is CASSEGGSIGDEQFF. In DNA, the CDR3 is TGTGCCAGCTCTGAGGGAGGTAGCATTGGGGATGAGCAGTTCTTC.